Listed here are 29 T cell receptor beta chains from one sample, sequenced in a study of beta chain features in type 1 diabetes. Sequencing targeted expressed TCRB transcripts, as all isolated RNA had been reverse transcribed. The protocol was immunoSEQ multiplex PCR, while the TCRdb copy is restricted to in-frame clones and leaves out a portion. The table lists 15,000 to 20,000 clones, approximately 50% of them singletons. Sequenced input: stem cell memory CD4+ T cells from blood. All receptors come from a man aged 18 to 29 in good health.

The rearrangement links TRBV28 to TRBJ1-1; tentatively, D is TRBD1 (6 bases). Trimming shortened V by 6 bases and J by 8 bases, and 22 bases separated the two germline ends. The CDR3 is 15 amino acids. Germline V gives CDR1 MDHEN, CDR2 SYDVKM. This chain's CDR3 is CASRLGGAGGGEAFF. The DNA of the CDR3 is TGTGCCAGCAGACTAGGGGGGGCGGGCGGAGGCGAAGCTTTCTTT.

This clone came up once. The rearrangement joins TRBV11-2 to TRBJ2-4, with D perhaps TRBD2 (5 bases). Germline V gives CDR1 SGHAT, CDR2 FQNNGV. V was pared by 1 base and J by 6 bases, with 7 bases between. The CDR3 loop spans 13 amino acids. CDR3 protein: CASSLVAGNIQYF. CDR3 bases: TGTGCCAGCAGCTTAGTTGCGGGAAACATTCAGTACTTC.

The chain is built from TRBV15 and TRBJ1-1, with D tentatively TRBD1 (5 bases). CDR3 length: 13 residues. The V gene lost 0 bases and the J gene lost 4 bases, with 6 bases spanning the gap. Germline CDR1 is LNHNV and CDR2 is YYDKDF (reference sequence). Written as DNA, the CDR3 is TGTGCCACCAGCAGAGATCAGGGCACTGAAGCTTTCTTT. This translates into CATSRDQGTEAFF.

The chain combines TRBV6-1 with TRBJ1-5; weak D call: TRBD1 (5 bases). There are 14 residues in the CDR3. The V end lost 4 bases, the J end lost 7 bases, and 14 bases lay between the germline ends. Germline lookup yields CDR1 MNHNS and CDR2 SASEGT. The CDR3: CASSGGVGRQPQHF. The CDR3, as DNA: TGTGCCAGCAGTGGGGGGGTAGGAAGGCAGCCCCAGCATTTT.

This clone was picked up a small number of times. The chain carries TRBV23-1 and TRBJ2-2; a possible D gene is TRBD1 (7 bases). Being an ORF, TRBV23-1 has a function that is uncertain. V gave up 3 bases and J gave up 0 bases, with 17 bases separating them. The CDR3 totals 18 residues. The CDR3 DNA follows: TGCGCCAGCAGTCAGGAGGGACAGCCTCCCACGAACACCGGGGAGCTGTTTTTT. It is translated as CASSQEGQPPTNTGELFF.

The CDR3 sequence is CASSSNTGELFF. The DNA of the CDR3 is TGCGCCAGCAGTTCTAACACCGGGGAGCTGTTTTTT. V is TRBV5-1 and J is TRBJ2-2; D ambiguous. Germline CDR1 and CDR2: SGHRS and YFSETQ. CDR3 length: 12 amino acids. The V and J ends lost 5 bases and 2 bases respectively, with 4 bases between them.

The J gene is TRBJ1-2, the V gene TRBV4-3; D not certain. V lost 0 bases and J lost 7, with 12 bases in between. The CDR3 has 14 residues. The germline V gene encodes CDR1 LGHNA and CDR2 YSLEER. The CDR3 protein is CASSQDLSRPGYTF. CDR3 sequence (DNA): TGCGCCAGCAGCCAAGATCTGAGCAGGCCTGGCTACACCTTC.

This clone came up once. The CDR3 sequence is CATTKGWQETQYF. The CDR3 DNA reads as TGTGCCACCACAAAGGGGTGGCAAGAGACCCAGTACTTC. The V gene is TRBV2, the J gene TRBJ2-5; D is perhaps TRBD1 (5 bases). Germline CDR1 reads SNHLY; CDR2 reads FYNNEI. The CDR3 has 13 residues. The V and J ends lost 10 bases and 2 bases respectively, with 14 bases between them.

This chain joins TRBV7-3 and TRBJ2-7; D may be TRBD1 (8 bases). CDR1 is SGHTA, CDR2 FQGTGA, per germline. Trimming left V 1 base short and J 6 bases short, with 10 bases between. The CDR3 is 13 amino acids. The CDR3 here is CASSLNRGGEQYF. The CDR3 nucleotides are TGTGCCAGCAGCTTAAACAGGGGGGGCGAGCAGTACTTC.

The rearrangement links TRBV5-1 to TRBJ2-5; 12 bases map to TRBD2. The CDR3 has 17 residues. V shed 0 bases, J shed 1 base, and the junction held 4 bases outside the gene matches. Germline V lookup: CDR1 SGHRS, CDR2 YFSETQ. The CDR3 DNA reads TGCGCCAGCAGCTTGGCCGGACTAGCGGGGACCCAAGAGACCCAGTACTTC. This translates into CASSLAGLAGTQETQYF.

The rearrangement uses TRBV5-6 and TRBJ2-5, with TRBD1 identical over 10 bases. Germline CDR1 SGHDT, CDR2 YYEEEE. The CDR3 runs to 14 residues. With V trimmed by 3 bases and J by 4 bases, 3 bases remained unmatched. The CDR3 protein is CASSYRDRGETQYF. The CDR3 DNA sequence: TGTGCCAGCAGCTACCGGGACAGGGGAGAGACCCAGTACTTC.

By frequency in the sample, this clone is medium-sized. The chain is built from TRBV18 and TRBJ2-7; 7 bases align to TRBD1. The V gene's germline CDR1 is KGHSH and CDR2 LQKENI. V gave up 3 bases and J gave up 0 bases; unmatched junction bases: 2. The CDR3 consists of 14 residues. The chain's CDR3 is CASSPTGHSYEQYF. CDR3 in DNA: TGTGCCAGCTCACCGACAGGGCACTCCTACGAGCAGTACTTC.

The CDR3 DNA reads as TGTGCCAGCAGCGGGGATTTTGAAGCTTTCTTT. Translating it yields CASSGDFEAFF. The chain recombines TRBV28 with TRBJ1-1; D gene uncertain. CDR3 length equals 11 residues. Per germline, CDR1 MDHEN and CDR2 SYDVKM. V was shortened by 6 bases and J by 7 bases, with 9 bases between the two germline ends. The entire variable domain, with the rest obtained from reference TRBV28 and TRBJ1-1, is as follows: DVKVTQSSRYLVKRTGEKVFLECVQDMDHENMFWYRQDPGLGLRLIYFSYDVKMKEKGDIPEGYSVSREKKERFSLILESASTNQTSMYLCASSGDFEAFFGQGTRLTVV.

Only a few counts were recorded for this clone. The genes are TRBV6-6 and TRBJ2-3; TRBD2 agrees at 9 bases. With V trimmed by 6 bases and J by 2 bases, 9 bases remained unmatched. Germline-derived CDR1 and CDR2 are MNHNY and SVGAGI (reference sequence). There are 16 residues in the CDR3. CDR3 in amino acids: CASSDRASGVTDTQYF. The CDR3 nucleotides are TGTGCCAGCAGCGACCGCGCTAGCGGGGTCACAGATACGCAGTATTTT.

The rearrangement uses TRBV11-2 and TRBJ2-3, with unresolved D. Trimming removed 2 bases from V and 5 bases from J, with 5 bases in between. Germline V lookup: CDR1 SGHAT, CDR2 FQNNGV. The CDR3 is 12 residues long. The CDR3 sequence is CASSLRVDTQYF. Written as DNA, the CDR3 is TGTGCCAGCAGCTTACGGGTAGATACGCAGTATTTT.

CDR3 nucleotides: TGTGCCAGCACCATCCCCGGGTTAGCGCCGAACAATGAGCAGTTCTTC. Protein sequence: CASTIPGLAPNNEQFF. The chain couples TRBV5-6 to TRBJ2-1; possibly TRBD2 for D (5 bases). V gave up 6 bases and J gave up 5 bases, with 21 bases separating them. Germline lookup yields CDR1 SGHDT and CDR2 YYEEEE. This CDR3 is built from 16 residues.

This sequence joins TRBV14 and TRBJ2-6; weak D call: TRBD2 (5 bases). This CDR3 is 19 amino acids long. Trimming took off 1 base at V and 0 bases at J, with 16 bases between the two ends. Germline CDR1 SGHDN, CDR2 FVKESK. The CDR3 region has the DNA TGTGCCAGCAGCCAAGGAGCCTCGGGGAGAATCTCTGGGGCCAACGTCCTGACTTTC. Encoded protein: CASSQGASGRISGANVLTF. Full variable domain (remainder filled in from reference TRBV14 and TRBJ2-6): EAGVTQFPSHSVIEKGQTVTLRCDPISGHDNLYWYRRVMGKEIKFLLHFVKESKQDESGMPNNRFLAERTGGTYSTLKVQPAELEDSGVYFCASSQGASGRISGANVLTFGAGSRLTVL.

This clone was counted only a few times. V gene TRBV7-9 combines with J gene TRBJ2-7; 13 nucleotides align to TRBD2. This CDR3 is 16 amino acids long. Germline assignment: CDR1 SEHNR and CDR2 FQNEAQ (reference sequence). Trimming took 1 base from V and 0 from J; bases not matched to a gene: 0. The CDR3 DNA reads TGTGCCAGCAGCTTAGGACTAGCGGGAGGCTCCTACGAGCAGTACTTC. It translates to CASSLGLAGGSYEQYF.

V is TRBV18 and J is TRBJ1-1; TRBD1 matches 12 bases. This CDR3 region has 14 residues. Germline CDR1 reads KGHSH; CDR2 reads LQKENI. V lost 6 bases, J lost 7 bases, and 6 bases stayed unmatched. In nucleotides, the CDR3 is TGTGCCAGCTCCCCGGGACAGGGGGCCGGTGAAGCTTTCTTT. Translated, it gives CASSPGQGAGEAFF.

This clone occurred a few times. The V call is TRBV12-5, the J call TRBJ2-1; 9 nucleotides agree with TRBD2. The trim removed 10 bases at V and 9 bases at J, leaving 10 bases unmatched. The CDR3 consists of 13 residues. The germline V gene encodes CDR1 LGHNT and CDR2 FRNRAP. For the CDR3, the DNA is TGTGCTACCGGGACTAGCAATTCGGGTGAGCAGTTCTTC. Protein sequence: CATGTSNSGEQFF.

The chain combines TRBV7-2 with TRBJ2-7; TRBD1 agrees at 10 bases. The CDR3 is 14 amino acids. Germline CDR1 is SGHTA and CDR2 is FQGNSA. After removal of 5 bases from V and 6 bases from J, the junction contained 7 bases not matched to a gene. CDR3 sequence: CASSRQGAAPEQYF. The CDR3 coding sequence is TGTGCCAGCAGCCGACAGGGGGCAGCACCCGAGCAGTACTTC. The whole variable domain, filled in from reference TRBV7-2 and TRBJ2-7, reads GAGVSQSPSNKVTEKGKDVELRCDPISGHTALYWYRQSLGQGLEFLIYFQGNSAPDKSGLPSDRFSAERTGGSVSTLTIQRTQQEDSAVYLCASSRQGAAPEQYFGPGTRLTVT.

This clone was counted only a few times. V gene TRBV18 combines with J gene TRBJ2-1, with 15 bases aligning to TRBD2. V lost 3 bases to trimming and J lost 8 bases; unmatched junction nucleotides: 5. CDR1 KGHSH and CDR2 LQKENI come from the germline V gene. The CDR3 loop spans 16 amino acids. CDR3 residues: CASSPGLAGGVYEQFF. The CDR3 nucleotides are TGTGCCAGCTCACCGGGACTAGCGGGGGGTGTATATGAGCAGTTCTTC.

This chain connects TRBV7-2 to TRBJ2-5; D may be TRBD1 (5 bases). Trimming pared 3 bases from V and 0 bases from J, leaving 11 bases between. The CDR3 runs 15 residues. The germline V gene has CDR1 SGHTA and CDR2 FQGNSA. The chain's CDR3 is CASSFWGQHQETQYF. The CDR3, as DNA: TGTGCCAGCAGCTTTTGGGGCCAGCACCAAGAGACCCAGTACTTC.

V and J are TRBV7-9 and TRBJ1-2; 7 bases agree with TRBD1. The germline V gene has CDR1 SEHNR and CDR2 FQNEAQ (reference sequence). V was clipped by 4 bases and J by 3 bases; unmatched bases: 8. The CDR3 runs 15 residues. The CDR3 is CASSSRQGLDYGYTF. Here the CDR3 DNA reads TGTGCCAGCAGCTCCCGACAGGGTTTGGACTATGGCTACACCTTC.

The chain couples TRBV4-3 to TRBJ2-5; TRBD2 aligns across 7 bases. J was trimmed by 1 base and V by 3 bases; bases with no gene match: 8. Germline V CDR1 and CDR2: LGHNA, YSLEER. CDR3 length: 16 residues. CDR3 nucleotides: TGCGCCAGCAGCCAGAACCTAGCGGTTACCCAAGAGACCCAGTACTTC. Protein: CASSQNLAVTQETQYF.

The chain links TRBV28 to TRBJ2-1; 9 bases align to TRBD2. Germline V lookup: CDR1 MDHEN, CDR2 SYDVKM. The CDR3 has 17 residues. V trimming: 6 bases; J trimming: 8 bases; junction bases outside the gene matches: 17. CDR3 coding DNA: TGTGCCAGCAGAGTCCCTGTAGGGTCTAGCGGGACCTATGAGCAGTTCTTC. Its translation is CASRVPVGSSGTYEQFF.

The chain has TRBV15 and TRBJ2-1; 9 bases are shared with TRBD2. The CDR3 consists of 16 residues. Germline V CDR1 and CDR2: LNHNV, YYDKDF (reference sequence). V lost 5 bases and J lost 8; bases outside the gene matches: 13. CDR3 region: CATSGPYGTSFYEQFF. CDR3 in DNA: TGTGCCACCAGCGGCCCATACGGGACTAGCTTCTATGAGCAGTTCTTC.

The V and J genes are TRBV7-9 and TRBJ2-7, with D tentatively TRBD1 (6 bases). V lost 2 bases to trimming and J lost 2 bases, with 19 bases between them. Germline V gives CDR1 SEHNR, CDR2 FQNEAQ (reference sequence). This CDR3 is 17 amino acids long. The CDR3 here is CASSLLTGAGVAYEQYF. The CDR3 nucleotides are TGTGCCAGCAGCTTACTGACCGGCGCAGGGGTTGCCTACGAGCAGTACTTC.

The chain combines TRBV19 with TRBJ2-3, with TRBD2 identical over 16 bases. The germline V gene has CDR1 LNHDA and CDR2 SQIVND (reference sequence). J gave up 6 bases and V 4 bases, and 10 bases lay outside the gene matches. The CDR3 consists of 18 residues. CDR3 nucleotides: TGTGCCAGTAGTAAAGGCGCCGGGACTAGCGGGGGGGGTGATACGCAGTATTTT. Residues: CASSKGAGTSGGGDTQYF.